These T cell receptor beta chains were read from a single sample in a study of control samples from healthy donors and cancer patients. Using immunoSEQ multiplex PCR, the repertoire was profiled, and TCRdb retains in-frame clones only, with some absent. This sample yields some 150,000 clones, of which less than 95% are seen a single time; 6% to 9% belongs to the top ten. Sequencing used blood. These receptors were taken from a young man in good health. Both conserved end residues are part of each CDR3. A D gene is named only where the DNA matches it firmly. The listing skips clone size in some rows; elsewhere it reads once, few, many or a size class.

V: TRBV7-9
length: 17
size: NA
D: NA
J: TRBJ2-5
CDR3: CASSLPTGLRPGETQYF
DNA: TGTGCCAGCAGCCTCCCTACGGGTCTCCGCCCTGGAGAGACCCAGTACTTC

V: TRBV19
length: 14
size: once
D: NA
J: TRBJ2-7
CDR3: CASSSQGRIYEQYF
DNA: TGTGCCAGTAGTAGCCAGGGTAGAATCTACGAGCAGTACTTC

V: TRBV28
length: 13
size: NA
D: TRBD1
J: TRBJ2-7
CDR3: CASGGTGIYEQYF
DNA: TGTGCCAGCGGGGGGACAGGAATCTACGAGCAGTACTTC

V: TRBV4-1
length: 13
size: NA
D: NA
J: TRBJ1-1
CDR3: CASNELGGTEAFF
DNA: TGCGCCAGCAACGAGTTAGGCGGCACTGAAGCTTTCTTT

V: TRBV4-1
length: 19
size: once
D: NA
J: TRBJ1-2
CDR3: CASSRGQSTSKGARYGYTF
DNA: TGCGCCAGCAGCCGTGGACAGTCCACATCGAAAGGGGCTCGGTATGGCTACACCTTC

V: TRBV7-6
length: 18
size: NA
D: TRBD2
J: TRBJ2-1
CDR3: CASRLERGSFFSYNEQFF
DNA: TGTGCCAGCAGGCTTGAGCGGGGGTCTTTTTTCTCCTACAATGAGCAGTTCTTC

V: TRBV5-1
length: 19
size: NA
D: TRBD2
J: TRBJ2-1
CDR3: CASSLAGFSGMSSYNEQFF
DNA: TGCGCCAGCAGCTTGGCCGGGTTTAGCGGGATGAGCTCCTACAATGAGCAGTTCTTC

V: TRBV7-2
length: 11
size: NA
D: NA
J: TRBJ2-5
CDR3: CASSPAETQYF
DNA: TGTGCCAGCAGCCCCGCAGAGACCCAGTACTTC

V: TRBV9
length: 18
size: NA
D: TRBD2
J: TRBJ2-5
CDR3: CASSVETSGGAVAATQYF
DNA: TGTGCCAGCAGCGTAGAAACTAGCGGGGGGGCCGTAGCTGCGACCCAGTACTTC

V: TRBV7-8
length: 14
size: NA
D: TRBD1
J: TRBJ1-3
CDR3: CASSQGTAGNTIYF
DNA: TGTGCCAGCAGCCAAGGGACAGCTGGAAACACCATATATTTT

V: TRBV7-3
length: 15
size: NA
D: NA
J: TRBJ2-2
CDR3: CASSLLASNTGELFF
DNA: TGTGCCAGCAGCTTACTAGCGTCGAACACCGGGGAGCTGTTTTTT

V: TRBV18
length: 15
size: NA
D: TRBD1
J: TRBJ1-4
CDR3: CASSRGQGTNEKLFF
DNA: TGTGCCAGCTCACGAGGACAGGGCACTAATGAAAAACTGTTTTTT

V: TRBV19
length: 15
size: NA
D: NA
J: TRBJ2-7
CDR3: CASSPEQGLTYEQYF
DNA: TGTGCCAGTAGTCCCGAACAGGGACTGACCTACGAGCAGTACTTC

V: TRBV2
length: 13
size: NA
D: NA
J: TRBJ1-1
CDR3: CASEGGIHTEAFF
DNA: TGTGCCAGCGAAGGGGGTATCCACACTGAAGCTTTCTTT

V: TRBV7-2
length: 13
size: NA
D: TRBD2
J: TRBJ2-5
CDR3: CASKRGGLEPQYF
DNA: TGTGCCAGCAAGCGGGGGGGCCTTGAGCCCCAGTACTTC

V: TRBV18
length: 13
size: NA
D: TRBD1
J: TRBJ2-5
CDR3: CASSPDRQETQYF
DNA: TGTGCCAGCTCACCGGACAGGCAAGAGACCCAGTACTTC

V: TRBV6-6
length: 12
size: once
D: NA
J: TRBJ1-1
CDR3: CASSYQNTEAFF
DNA: TGTGCCAGCAGTTATCAGAACACTGAAGCTTTCTTT

V: TRBV6-5
length: 15
size: NA
D: TRBD1
J: TRBJ1-5
CDR3: CASRGTGGDNQPQHF
DNA: TGTGCCAGCAGGGGGACAGGGGGAGACAATCAGCCCCAGCATTTT

V: TRBV30
length: 14
size: NA
D: TRBD1
J: TRBJ2-6
CDR3: CAWDRGSGANVLTF
DNA: TGTGCCTGGGACAGGGGGTCTGGGGCCAACGTCCTGACTTTC

V: TRBV7-3
length: 14
size: NA
D: NA
J: TRBJ1-6
CDR3: CASSTGALNSPLHF
DNA: TGTGCCAGCAGTACCGGGGCCCTAAATTCACCCCTCCACTTT

V: TRBV27
length: 12
size: NA
D: NA
J: TRBJ2-2
CDR3: CASSQSVGELFF
DNA: TGTGCCAGCAGTCAAAGTGTGGGGGAGCTGTTTTTT

V: TRBV29-1
length: 14
size: NA
D: TRBD1
J: TRBJ2-7
CDR3: CSVESGTGYYEQYF
DNA: TGCAGCGTTGAGTCCGGGACAGGTTACTACGAGCAGTACTTC

V: TRBV12-3/TRBV12-4
length: 12
size: NA
D: NA
J: TRBJ1-3
CDR3: CASKSSGNTIYF
DNA: TGTGCCAGCAAGAGCTCTGGAAACACCATATATTTT

V: TRBV6-6
length: 15
size: NA
D: TRBD1
J: TRBJ2-4
CDR3: CASSAGTENKNIQYF
DNA: TGTGCCAGCAGCGCCGGGACAGAAAACAAAAACATTCAGTACTTC

V: TRBV14
length: 12
size: NA
D: NA
J: TRBJ1-2
CDR3: CASSQDQVGYTF
DNA: TGTGCCAGCAGCCAAGACCAGGTTGGCTACACCTTC

V: TRBV6-1
length: 16
size: NA
D: NA
J: TRBJ1-1
CDR3: CASSEGSRGMNTEAFF
DNA: TGTGCCAGCAGTGAAGGGTCCCGGGGCATGAACACTGAAGCTTTCTTT

V: TRBV7-9
length: 16
size: few
D: NA
J: TRBJ1-1
CDR3: CASSLGAVEFEAEAFF
DNA: TGTGCCAGCAGCTTAGGCGCTGTGGAATTCGAGGCTGAAGCTTTCTTT

V: TRBV5-6
length: 18
size: NA
D: NA
J: TRBJ2-7
CDR3: CASSYAGWGPRNSYEQYF
DNA: TGTGCCAGCAGCTATGCGGGTTGGGGACCAAGAAACTCCTACGAGCAGTACTTC

V: TRBV4-3
length: 15
size: NA
D: NA
J: TRBJ1-4
CDR3: CASSQERGRSEKLFF
DNA: TGCGCCAGCAGCCAAGAACGGGGGAGGAGTGAAAAACTGTTTTTT

V: TRBV9
length: 16
size: NA
D: TRBD1
J: TRBJ1-6
CDR3: CASSVAQGAYNSPLHF
DNA: TGTGCCAGCAGCGTCGCACAGGGGGCTTATAATTCACCCCTCCACTTT

V: TRBV19
length: 15
size: NA
D: NA
J: TRBJ1-5
CDR3: CASSPGGLPNQPQHF
DNA: TGTGCCAGTAGTCCCGGTGGACTCCCCAATCAGCCCCAGCATTTT

V: TRBV5-5
length: 14
size: once
D: NA
J: TRBJ1-1
CDR3: CASSLLQESTEAFF
DNA: TGTGCCAGCAGCTTGCTACAGGAGAGCACTGAAGCTTTCTTT

V: TRBV6-5
length: 14
size: NA
D: NA
J: TRBJ1-2
CDR3: CASRRDGLIYGYTF
DNA: TGTGCCAGCAGGAGGGACGGTCTTATCTATGGCTACACCTTC

V: TRBV28
length: 16
size: NA
D: TRBD1
J: TRBJ2-1
CDR3: CASSYSQGIGYNEQFF
DNA: TGTGCCAGCAGTTATTCACAGGGGATCGGCTACAATGAGCAGTTCTTC

V: TRBV5-1
length: 14
size: NA
D: NA
J: TRBJ2-3
CDR3: CASSLSDHTDTQYF
DNA: TGCGCCAGCAGCTTGTCGGACCACACAGATACGCAGTATTTT

V: TRBV2
length: 13
size: NA
D: NA
J: TRBJ2-7
CDR3: CATDRDTTYEQYF
DNA: TGTGCCACCGATCGGGACACTACCTACGAGCAGTACTTC

V: TRBV5-1
length: 16
size: NA
D: NA
J: TRBJ1-2
CDR3: CASSLEGRGESYGYTF
DNA: TGCGCCAGCAGCTTGGAGGGACGGGGTGAGAGCTATGGCTACACCTTC

V: TRBV6-5
length: 12
size: NA
D: TRBD1
J: TRBJ1-4
CDR3: CASTGGYEKLFF
DNA: TGTGCCAGCACAGGGGGTTATGAAAAACTGTTTTTT

V: TRBV7-9
length: 18
size: NA
D: TRBD2
J: TRBJ2-2
CDR3: CASSPSTSGGYNTGELFF
DNA: TGTGCCAGCAGCCCCTCGACTAGCGGGGGATATAACACCGGGGAGCTGTTTTTT

V: TRBV5-6
length: 15
size: NA
D: NA
J: TRBJ1-4
CDR3: CASSLGWGTNEKLFF
DNA: TGTGCCAGCAGCTTGGGGTGGGGAACTAATGAAAAACTGTTTTTT

V: TRBV7-6
length: 15
size: NA
D: NA
J: TRBJ2-3
CDR3: CASSLRAEGTDTQYF
DNA: TGTGCCAGCAGCTTACGAGCGGAAGGCACAGATACGCAGTATTTT

V: TRBV12-3/TRBV12-4
length: 13
size: few
D: NA
J: TRBJ2-3
CDR3: CASSLGDTDTQYF
DNA: TGTGCCAGCAGTTTGGGTGACACAGATACGCAGTATTTT

V: TRBV28
length: 14
size: NA
D: NA
J: TRBJ1-3
CDR3: CASSRNRVGNTIYF
DNA: TGTGCCAGCAGCAGAAACAGGGTTGGAAACACCATATATTTT

V: TRBV20-1
length: 11
size: once
D: NA
J: TRBJ1-2
CDR3: CSARALFGYTF
DNA: TGCAGTGCTAGGGCTTTGTTCGGCTACACCTTC

V: TRBV24-1
length: 14
size: NA
D: TRBD1
J: TRBJ2-7
CDR3: CATSEPGGRNEQYF
DNA: TGTGCCACCAGTGAACCAGGGGGCAGAAACGAGCAGTACTTC

V: TRBV25-1
length: 13
size: once
D: NA
J: TRBJ2-7
CDR3: CASSAFDAYEQYF
DNA: TGTGCCAGCAGTGCCTTCGACGCCTACGAGCAGTACTTC

V: TRBV30
length: 15
size: NA
D: NA
J: TRBJ1-2
CDR3: CAWSVRGPTGYGYTF
DNA: TGTGCCTGGAGTGTTCGGGGCCCGACAGGCTATGGCTACACCTTC

V: TRBV27
length: 13
size: NA
D: NA
J: TRBJ1-5
CDR3: CASSWEFNQPQHF
DNA: TGTGCCAGCAGTTGGGAATTCAATCAGCCCCAGCATTTT

V: TRBV28
length: 12
size: NA
D: NA
J: TRBJ2-7
CDR3: CASSFPTYEQYF
DNA: TGTGCCAGCAGTTTCCCCACCTACGAGCAGTACTTC

V: TRBV5-4
length: 16
size: once
D: NA
J: TRBJ1-2
CDR3: CASSSGNGRVGYGYTF
DNA: TGTGCCAGCAGCTCGGGGAACGGCAGGGTAGGCTATGGCTACACCTTC

V: TRBV12-3/TRBV12-4
length: 13
size: NA
D: NA
J: TRBJ1-2
CDR3: CASSPDINYGYTF
DNA: TGTGCCAGCAGCCCGGACATTAACTATGGCTACACCTTC

V: TRBV28
length: 13
size: NA
D: NA
J: TRBJ2-7
CDR3: CASSPGGRYEQYF
DNA: TGTGCCAGCAGTCCCGGAGGGCGGTACGAGCAGTACTTC

V: TRBV29-1
length: 13
size: NA
D: NA
J: TRBJ2-7
CDR3: CSVTPLTAYEQYF
DNA: TGCAGCGTTACACCGTTGACAGCCTACGAGCAGTACTTC

V: TRBV5-1
length: 17
size: NA
D: TRBD1
J: TRBJ1-3
CDR3: CASSLSGTGFSGNTIYF
DNA: TGCGCCAGCAGCTTATCCGGGACAGGGTTCTCTGGAAACACCATATATTTT

V: TRBV5-1
length: 15
size: NA
D: NA
J: TRBJ2-7
CDR3: CASSYDGANSYEQYF
DNA: TGCGCCAGCAGCTACGATGGGGCGAACTCCTACGAGCAGTACTTC

V: TRBV7-9
length: 12
size: NA
D: NA
J: TRBJ1-1
CDR3: CASSGRSQTAFF
DNA: TGTGCCAGCAGCGGACGGTCCCAGACGGCTTTCTTT